This T cell receptor (beta chain) was identified in a study of blood T cell repertoires in COVID-19. Across the study: Spain, Italy and the United States supplied samples that represented acute and convalescent COVID-19. PBMCs, B-cell-depleted T cells, or T cells were the source of the cDNA or gDNA that made up the material.

CDR1 is SQVTM and CDR2 is ANQGSEA in the germline V gene. The CDR3 spans 16 residues. Germline trimming cut 6 bases from V and 5 bases from J; bases unmatched to any gene: 18. As processed by the authors: Scientists estimated how many nucleated cells there were by amplifying reference gene primers. Assay: immunoSEQ multiplex PCR; the TCRdb copy retains only in-frame clones and omits some. V, J and clone size are taken as reported in that table, and D and trimming were inferred from the DNA itself. The top ten hold almost 35% of the sample, which has some 40,000 clones, approximately 91% seen once. The chain employs TRBV29-1 and TRBJ2-7, with 8 bases fitting TRBD2. The sample was peripheral blood. This clonotype was sampled from a man aged 70-80 years with active COVID-19. The CDR3 spells CSVRGGGPGGYNEQYF. The CDR3 DNA reads TGCAGCGTCCGAGGGGGGGGCCCGGGAGGGTACAACGAGCAGTACTTC.